These 9 T cell receptor beta chains were sequenced from one sample in a study of type 1 and type 2 diabetes patients. The PCR template was genomic DNA. Multiplex PCR with 30 forward and 13 reverse primers amplified the TCR beta CDR3. TCRdb processed the multiplex PCR reads anew with MiXCR; each CDR3 protein has one entry. Among 250,000 to 300,000 distinct CDR3 sequences listed, over 45% were seen once. Material for sequencing was peripheral blood mononuclear cells (PBMCs). The receptors here all came from a man between 18 and 29 years old with type 2 diabetes.

This clonotype appeared a few times. The chain uses TRBV7-2 and TRBJ2-7; 8 bases fit TRBD1. The germline gives CDR1 SGHTA, CDR2 FQGNSA. The CDR3 sequence is 14 residues long. The junction had 3 bases not matched to a gene; V was cut back by 5 bases and J by 0 bases. In DNA, the CDR3 is TGTGCCAGCAGCCCACAGGGGGGCTCCTACGAGCAGTACTTC. It is translated as CASSPQGGSYEQYF.

The chain links TRBV3-1 to TRBJ1-2, with D unresolved. Germline V gene data show CDR1 as LGHDT and CDR2 as YNNKEL (reference sequence). This CDR3 spans 16 amino acids. V lost 0 bases to trimming and J lost 5 bases, with 16 bases between them. The CDR3 protein is CASSQETGGPVYGYTF. CDR3 sequence (DNA): TGTGCCAGCAGCCAAGAAACGGGCGGGCCCGTTTATGGCTACACCTTC.

The CDR3 DNA follows: TGCGCCAGCAGCTTGGGAGCACAGGGGTTGAGCTATGGCTACACCTTC. It specifies CASSLGAQGLSYGYTF. V usage is TRBV5-1 and J usage is TRBJ1-2; 7 nucleotides line up with TRBD1. The CDR3 loop spans 16 amino acids. Germline V lookup: CDR1 SGHRS, CDR2 YFSETQ. Germline trimming cut 0 bases from V and 4 bases from J; bases unmatched to any gene: 9.

This clonotype was observed a few times. The V gene is TRBV14, the J gene TRBJ1-1; D is undetermined. The CDR3 consists of 17 residues. The germline CDR1 and CDR2 sequences are SGHDN and FVKESK. Trimming took off 1 base at V and 6 bases at J, with 21 bases between the two ends. CDR3 residues: CASSQVLALGFSAEAFF. CDR3 DNA sequence: TGTGCCAGCAGCCAAGTTCTGGCTTTGGGTTTTTCCGCTGAAGCTTTCTTT.

The J gene is TRBJ2-3, the V gene TRBV24-1; TRBD1 is a possible D gene (7 bases). CDR3 size: 16 residues. Germline V gene sequence: CDR1 KGHDR, CDR2 SFDVKD. With 1 base removed from V and 0 bases from J, the gap between germline ends came to 10 bases. The CDR3 bases are TGTGCCACCAGTGATTTCGGGGGACAGAGCACAGATACGCAGTATTTT. Its translation is CATSDFGGQSTDTQYF.

The chain combines TRBV5-1 with TRBJ1-1, with 8 bases lining up with TRBD1. V lost 4 bases and J lost 7; bases outside the gene matches: 15. This CDR3 is built from 16 residues. The germline CDR1 and CDR2 sequences are SGHRS and YFSETQ. CDR3 amino acids: CASSPGQGGGSSEAFF. Written as DNA, the CDR3 is TGCGCCAGCAGCCCCGGACAGGGCGGAGGCTCAAGTGAAGCTTTCTTT. The variable domain in full, with the rest retrieved from reference TRBV5-1 and TRBJ1-1, is KAGVTQTPRYLIKTRGQQVTLSCSPISGHRSVSWYQQTPGQGLQFLFEYFSETQRNKGNFPGRFSGRQFSNSRSEMNVSTLELGDSALYLCASSPGQGGGSSEAFFGQGTRLTVV.

This clonotype was counted a few times. The rearrangement joins TRBV2 to TRBJ1-1, with D unclear. Trimming shortened V by 3 bases and J by 4 bases, and 21 bases separated the two germline ends. The CDR3 has 17 residues. In germline, CDR1 is SNHLY, CDR2 FYNNEI. The CDR3 region has the DNA TGTGCCAGCAGTGAGCAGGATGAGGAGCCAATAGGCACTGAAGCTTTCTTT. Translated, it gives CASSEQDEEPIGTEAFF.

As concerns this clonotype: Because the CDR3 is missing its conserved closing phenylalanine or tryptophan, this is likely a read error. The V call is TRBV10-3, the J call TRBJ1-1, with a possible D match to TRBD1 (6 bases). V lost 0 bases and J lost 5, with 10 bases in between. Per germline, CDR1 ENHRY and CDR2 SYGVKD. This CDR3 is built from 14 residues. The CDR3 nucleotides read TGTGCCATCAGTGAGTCGAGGGGGACGACTGAAGCTTTCCTT. Translation gives CAISESRGTTEAFL.

The chain links TRBV20-1 to TRBJ1-2; D remains unclear. V dropped 0 bases and J dropped 5 bases, with 16 bases sitting between them. Germline V gene data show CDR1 as DFQATT and CDR2 as SNEGSKA (reference sequence). CDR3 size: 15 residues. The DNA for the CDR3 is TGCAGTGCTAGAGAGCGGGCCGGGATTTCATATGGCTACACCTTC. This codes for CSARERAGISYGYTF.